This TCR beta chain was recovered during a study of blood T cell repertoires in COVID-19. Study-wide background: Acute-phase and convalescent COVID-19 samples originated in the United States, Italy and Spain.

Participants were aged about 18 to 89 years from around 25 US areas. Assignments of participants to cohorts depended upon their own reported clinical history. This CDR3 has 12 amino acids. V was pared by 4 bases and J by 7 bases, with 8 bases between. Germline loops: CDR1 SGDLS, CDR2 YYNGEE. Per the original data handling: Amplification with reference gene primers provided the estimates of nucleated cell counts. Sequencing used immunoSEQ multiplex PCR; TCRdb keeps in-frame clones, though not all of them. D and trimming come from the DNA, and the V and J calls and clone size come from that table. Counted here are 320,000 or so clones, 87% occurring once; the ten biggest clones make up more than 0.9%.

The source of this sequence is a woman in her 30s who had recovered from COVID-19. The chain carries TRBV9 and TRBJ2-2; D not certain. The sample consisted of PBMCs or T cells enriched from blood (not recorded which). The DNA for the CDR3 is TGTGCCAGCAGCCCTACCGGCGGGGAGCTGTTTTTT. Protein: CASSPTGGELFF.